The 29 T cell receptor beta chains reported below all come from one sample, sequenced in a study of cytomegalovirus exposure and HLA in healthy donors. Researchers ran the PCR with 60 Vbeta and 13 Jbeta primers. Sequencing was performed with immunoSEQ multiplex PCR; in TCRdb, only in-frame clones are kept and a portion is missing. Counted here are over 50,000 clones, approximately 80% occurring once; the ten biggest clones make up 1.5% to 2%. The specimen was PBMCs. The receptors come from a man aged 35 to 55 in good health and CMV-seronegative.

The V gene is TRBV7-2, the J gene TRBJ2-3; maybe TRBD2 (6 bases). The CDR3 runs 17 residues. Germline V CDR1 and CDR2: SGHTA, FQGNSA. Deletions cut 1 base from V and 2 bases from J, with 16 bases between. The CDR3 spells CASSLDGLDYDTDTQYF. As DNA, the CDR3 is TGTGCCAGCAGCTTAGATGGTCTGGACTACGACACAGATACGCAGTATTTT.

The chain joins TRBV5-4 to TRBJ2-7, with D unresolved. The V and J ends lost 4 bases and 2 bases respectively, with 7 bases between them. Germline lookup yields CDR1 SGHNT and CDR2 YYREEE (reference sequence). There are 12 residues in the CDR3. CDR3 nucleotide sequence: TGTGCCAGCAGCATTGGGCCCTACGAGCAGTACTTC. It is translated as CASSIGPYEQYF.

This chain links TRBV6-1 with TRBJ2-1; 8 bases are a match to TRBD1. The CDR3 is 15 residues long. V dropped 6 bases and J dropped 4; count of bases not matched to a gene: 8. The germline CDR1 and CDR2 sequences are MNHNS and SASEGT. The CDR3 sequence: CASRGTGPLYNEQFF. The CDR3 DNA reads as TGTGCCAGCAGGGGGACAGGCCCTCTTTACAATGAGCAGTTCTTC.

The rearrangement links TRBV19 to TRBJ2-1; 8 bases are a match to TRBD2. With 6 bases clipped from V and 4 bases from J, the junction kept 11 bases outside the gene matches. The CDR3 totals 16 residues. Germline V CDR1 and CDR2: LNHDA, SQIVND (reference sequence). CDR3 sequence (DNA): TGTGCCAGTAGGCGGGGGGCCCAACTACTGTACAATGAGCAGTTCTTC. Amino acid sequence: CASRRGAQLLYNEQFF.

The rearrangement joins TRBV30 to TRBJ1-1, with TRBD1 matching 8 bases. V was clipped by 3 bases and J by 1 base; unmatched bases: 4. The CDR3 length is 14 residues. Germline lookup yields CDR1 GTSNPN and CDR2 SVGIG (reference sequence). The CDR3 sequence: CAWSTGQGNTEAFF. The CDR3, as DNA: TGTGCCTGGAGCACAGGACAGGGGAACACTGAAGCTTTCTTT.

V gene TRBV7-8 combines with J gene TRBJ2-3, with 9 bases matching TRBD2. The CDR3 extends over 19 amino acids. The germline V gene encodes CDR1 SGHVS and CDR2 FQNEAQ. Germline trimming cut 4 bases from V and 1 base from J; bases unmatched to any gene: 15. Here the CDR3 DNA reads TGTGCCAGCAGCTCCACTTCCCGAAGGACTAGCGCGGGCACAGATACGCAGTATTTT. It encodes CASSSTSRRTSAGTDTQYF.

This clone has just one count. The V call is TRBV11-3, the J call TRBJ2-2; possibly TRBD2 for D (5 bases). Germline values: CDR1 SGHNT, CDR2 YENEEA. This CDR3 has 15 amino acids. The V and J ends lost 4 bases and 5 bases respectively, with 14 bases between them. CDR3 in amino acids: CASSSRGSVTGELFF. CDR3 DNA: TGTGCCAGCAGCTCCCGAGGTAGCGTTACCGGGGAGCTGTTTTTT.

J is TRBJ1-1 and V is TRBV11-2; tentatively, D is TRBD1 (6 bases). This CDR3 region has 16 residues. V lost 1 base to trimming and J lost 1 base, with 13 bases between them. Germline lookup yields CDR1 SGHAT and CDR2 FQNNGV. The CDR3 DNA reads as TGTGCCAGCAGCTTAGGGGGGCTGGGTTGGAACACTGAAGCTTTCTTT. Translating it yields CASSLGGLGWNTEAFF. Filled out from reference TRBV11-2 and TRBJ1-1, the complete variable domain reads EAGVAQSPRYKIIEKRQSVAFWCNPISGHATLYWYQQILGQGPKLLIQFQNNGVVDDSQLPKDRFSAERLKGVDSTLKIQPAKLEDSAVYLCASSLGGLGWNTEAFFGQGTRLTVV.

The V call is TRBV28, the J call TRBJ2-7; D is possibly TRBD1 (5 bases). This CDR3 region has 13 residues. V shed 7 bases and J shed 6 bases, with 16 bases lying between them. Germline V gene sequence: CDR1 MDHEN, CDR2 SYDVKM. The CDR3 loop is CASTRPVQGEQYF. The CDR3 DNA is TGTGCCAGCACTCGGCCGGTCCAGGGCGAGCAGTACTTC.

This chain uses TRBV11-3 with TRBJ2-2; D is possibly TRBD1 (6 bases). The CDR3 is 16 amino acids. Germline V gene data show CDR1 as SGHNT and CDR2 as YENEEA. V dropped 1 base and J dropped 1 base, with 10 bases sitting between them. As DNA, the CDR3 is TGTGCCAGCAGCTTAGGTTGGGGGCAGAACACCGGGGAGCTGTTTTTT. Translated: CASSLGWGQNTGELFF.

This rearrangement joins TRBV5-4 to TRBJ2-1; D is possibly TRBD2 (5 bases). Deletions cut 4 bases from V and 0 bases from J, with 14 bases between. This CDR3 is built from 16 residues. CDR1 is SGHNT and CDR2 is YYREEE in the germline V gene (reference sequence). The DNA of the CDR3 is TGTGCCAGCAGCGCCATGGTGGGGAGCTCCTACAATGAGCAGTTCTTC. Encoded protein: CASSAMVGSSYNEQFF. The full variable domain, rest sourced from reference TRBV5-4 and TRBJ2-1, is ETGVTQSPTHLIKTRGQQVTLRCSSQSGHNTVSWYQQALGQGPQFIFQYYREEENGRGNFPPRFSGLQFPNYSSELNVNALELDDSALYLCASSAMVGSSYNEQFFGPGTRLTVL.

The V gene is TRBV7-2, the J gene TRBJ2-3, with 8 bases aligning to TRBD2. CDR3 length equals 16 residues. Germline CDR1 reads SGHTA; CDR2 reads FQGNSA. V lost 4 bases and J lost 3; bases outside the gene matches: 9. CDR3 bases: TGTGCCAGCAGCTCGATAGGCGGGGGGAGTACAGATACGCAGTATTTT. Translation: CASSSIGGGSTDTQYF.

CDR3 DNA: TGTGCCAGCAGCCCAAAACCATTGGAGACAGGGATGAACACTGAAGCTTTCTTT. Amino acid sequence: CASSPKPLETGMNTEAFF. This chain uses TRBV9 with TRBJ1-1, with TRBD1 matching over 7 bases. V gave up 4 bases and J gave up 0 bases; unmatched junction bases: 15. The CDR3 consists of 18 residues. Germline loops: CDR1 SGDLS, CDR2 YYNGEE.

This clone was seen a single time. At one boundary the junction diverges from the germline segment, which might be a read error. This rearrangement joins TRBV12-5 to TRBJ1-1; D unclear. Germline CDR1 reads LGHNT; CDR2 reads FRNRAP. There are 12 residues in the CDR3. The CDR3 region is CASALGVGEAFF. The DNA for the CDR3 is TGTGCTAGTGCTTTGGGCGTTGGTGAAGCTTTCTTT. Based on the CDR3 plus reference TRBV12-5 and TRBJ1-1, the full variable domain is DARVTQTPRHKVTEMGQEVTMRCQPILGHNTVFWYRQTMMQGLELLAYFRNRAPLDDSGMPKDRFSAEMPDATLATLKIQPSEPRDSAVYFCASALGVGEAFFGQGTRLTVV.

This clone has just one count. The V call is TRBV19, the J call TRBJ1-1; 8 bases agree with TRBD1. CDR3 length: 15 amino acids. Germline loops: CDR1 LNHDA, CDR2 SQIVND (reference sequence). The V and J ends lost 3 bases and 4 bases, in that order; junction bases with no gene match: 7. CDR3 in amino acids: CASSIPITGGTEAFF. The CDR3 coding sequence is TGTGCCAGTAGTATTCCGATAACAGGGGGCACTGAAGCTTTCTTT.

The chain combines TRBV7-9 with TRBJ1-2, with D perhaps matching TRBD1 (6 bases). The germline CDR1 and CDR2 sequences are SEHNR and FQNEAQ (reference sequence). Trimming stripped 6 bases from V and 6 bases from J, with 17 bases between. The CDR3 has 14 residues. CDR3 amino acids: CASRRQGINDGYTF. CDR3 nucleotide sequence: TGTGCCAGCAGACGGCAGGGGATAAACGATGGCTACACCTTC.

The V gene is TRBV29-1, the J gene TRBJ2-3, with 8 bases lining up with TRBD2. Germline CDR1 reads SQVTM; CDR2 reads ANQGSEA. The CDR3 totals 14 residues. V was clipped by 2 bases and J by 6 bases; unmatched bases: 7. As DNA, the CDR3 is TGCAGCGTTGAACCCCATAGCGGGGTGGATACGCAGTATTTT. Protein product: CSVEPHSGVDTQYF.

The chain has TRBV7-9 and TRBJ2-3; the match to TRBD2 covers 7 bases. CDR1 is SEHNR, CDR2 FQNEAQ, per germline (reference sequence). This CDR3 contains 13 residues. V was pared by 5 bases and J by 7 bases, with 6 bases of the junction left unmatched. DNA of the CDR3: TGTGCCAGCAGCCAACTAGCGACATATACGCAGTATTTT. This sequence encodes CASSQLATYTQYF.

The chain carries TRBV7-8 and TRBJ1-4; perhaps TRBD1 as D (6 bases). The CDR3 has 15 residues. V gave up 7 bases and J gave up 5 bases, with 17 bases separating them. Germline values: CDR1 SGHVS, CDR2 FQNEAQ. CDR3 DNA: TGTGCCAGCATTAAGGGCAGGGGACAAAATGAAAAACTGTTTTTT. As protein: CASIKGRGQNEKLFF.

The chain recombines TRBV9 with TRBJ1-1; possible D gene TRBD1, 5 bases. The germline gives CDR1 SGDLS, CDR2 YYNGEE. Trimming shortened V by 4 bases and J by 5 bases, and 12 bases separated the two germline ends. This CDR3 region has 13 residues. The CDR3 spells CASSFRVGTEAFF. CDR3 DNA: TGTGCCAGCAGCTTCAGGGTGGGAACTGAAGCTTTCTTT.

The rearrangement uses TRBV6-6 and TRBJ2-3; a possible D gene is TRBD2 (6 bases). With 4 bases removed from V and 2 bases from J, the gap between germline ends came to 13 bases. CDR3 length: 15 residues. The germline CDR1 and CDR2 sequences are MNHNY and SVGAGI (reference sequence). In DNA, the CDR3 is TGTGCCAGCAGTTCGACTAGAGCGACCACAGATACGCAGTATTTT. Translation: CASSSTRATTDTQYF.

The J gene is TRBJ1-2, the V gene TRBV30; D may be TRBD1 (5 bases). The CDR3 spans 14 residues. The V gene's germline CDR1 is GTSNPN and CDR2 SVGIG (reference sequence). The V end was cut by 0 bases, the J end by 0 bases, with 8 bases between. CDR3 bases: TGTGCCTGGAGTGTACTACAGGCTAACTATGGCTACACCTTC. It is translated as CAWSVLQANYGYTF.

CDR3 in DNA: TGTGCCAGCAGTTCACAGGGAGTGGGAGAGACCCAGTACTTC. Translation gives CASSSQGVGETQYF. This chain joins TRBV2 and TRBJ2-5; possible D gene TRBD1, 6 bases. Trimming pared 5 bases from V and 4 bases from J, leaving 14 bases between. Germline V lookup: CDR1 SNHLY, CDR2 FYNNEI. The CDR3 sequence is 14 residues long.

The chain has TRBV10-3 and TRBJ2-1; TRBD2 matches at 8 bases. Germline trimming cut 5 bases from V and 6 bases from J; bases unmatched to any gene: 9. The CDR3 is 15 amino acids. Germline lookup yields CDR1 ENHRY and CDR2 SYGVKD. CDR3 in amino acids: CAISPGTSPANEQFF. DNA for the CDR3: TGTGCCATCAGTCCCGGGACTAGTCCCGCCAATGAGCAGTTCTTC.

The J gene is TRBJ1-5, the V gene TRBV19, with TRBD1 as a possible D gene (5 bases). Trimming removed 5 bases from V and 1 base from J, with 9 bases in between. Per germline, CDR1 LNHDA and CDR2 SQIVND (reference sequence). The length of the CDR3 is 14 residues. In nucleotides, the CDR3 is TGTGCCAGTAGTCCAGGGTCGAGCAATCAGCCCCAGCATTTT. Translation: CASSPGSSNQPQHF.

The V call is TRBV5-1, the J call TRBJ1-2; 12 nucleotides line up with TRBD1. CDR3 length: 17 amino acids. With V trimmed by 3 bases and J by 5 bases, 11 bases remained unmatched. Germline CDR1 reads SGHRS; CDR2 reads YFSETQ. CDR3 sequence (DNA): TGCGCCAGCAGCTCTGGGACAGGGGGCGAGTTGGTGTATGGCTACACCTTC. The encoded protein is CASSSGTGGELVYGYTF. Together with reference TRBV5-1 and TRBJ1-2, the CDR3 gives the full variable domain: KAGVTQTPRYLIKTRGQQVTLSCSPISGHRSVSWYQQTPGQGLQFLFEYFSETQRNKGNFPGRFSGRQFSNSRSEMNVSTLELGDSALYLCASSSGTGGELVYGYTFGSGTRLTVV.

This clone was observed once. The rearrangement uses TRBV9 and TRBJ2-1; TRBD2 agrees at 8 bases. With V trimmed by 2 bases and J by 0 bases, 1 base remained unmatched. The CDR3 totals 15 residues. Germline CDR1 is SGDLS and CDR2 is YYNGEE. The CDR3 sequence is CASSVLAGSYNEQFF. The CDR3, as DNA: TGTGCCAGCAGCGTTCTAGCGGGCTCCTACAATGAGCAGTTCTTC. Using reference TRBV9 and TRBJ2-1 for the parts outside the CDR3, the full variable domain is DSGVTQTPKHLITATGQRVTLRCSPRSGDLSVYWYQQSLDQGLQFLIQYYNGEERAKGNILERFSAQQFPDLHSELNLSSLELGDSALYFCASSVLAGSYNEQFFGPGTRLTVL.

The V and J genes are TRBV19 and TRBJ1-4; perhaps TRBD1 as D (5 bases). Germline lookup yields CDR1 LNHDA and CDR2 SQIVND (reference sequence). Trimming took 3 bases from V and 2 from J, leaving 13 bases between them. There are 16 residues in the CDR3. The CDR3 region has the DNA TGTGCCAGTAGTATCAACGCAGGGATCACTAATGAAAAACTGTTTTTT. This gives the protein CASSINAGITNEKLFF.

The sample holds one count of this clone. The chain joins TRBV14 to TRBJ2-7; TRBD1 is a possible D gene (6 bases). The CDR3 runs 15 residues. The germline gives CDR1 SGHDN, CDR2 FVKESK. V lost 4 bases to trimming and J lost 6 bases, with 19 bases between them. In DNA form, the CDR3 reads TGTGCCAGCAGCCTACAGGGTTGTGTTGAGTCCGAGCAGTACGTC. Encoded protein: CASSLQGCVESEQYV.